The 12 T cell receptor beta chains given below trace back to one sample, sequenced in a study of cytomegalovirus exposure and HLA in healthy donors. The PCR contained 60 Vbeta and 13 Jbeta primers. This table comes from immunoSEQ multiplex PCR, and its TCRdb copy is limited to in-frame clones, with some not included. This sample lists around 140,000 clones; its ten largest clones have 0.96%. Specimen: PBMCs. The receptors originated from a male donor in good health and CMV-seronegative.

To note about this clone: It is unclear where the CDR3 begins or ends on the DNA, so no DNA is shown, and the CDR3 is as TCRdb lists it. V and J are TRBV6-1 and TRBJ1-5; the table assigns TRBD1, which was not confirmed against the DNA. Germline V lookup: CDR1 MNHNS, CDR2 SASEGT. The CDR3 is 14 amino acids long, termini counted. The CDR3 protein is CASSGFGQGNYRDF.

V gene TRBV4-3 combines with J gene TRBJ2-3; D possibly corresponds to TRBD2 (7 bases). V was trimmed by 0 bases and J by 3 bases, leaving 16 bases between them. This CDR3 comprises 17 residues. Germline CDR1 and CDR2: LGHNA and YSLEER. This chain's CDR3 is CASSQDSWGGRTDTQYF. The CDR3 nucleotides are TGCGCCAGCAGCCAAGATTCGTGGGGGGGCCGGACAGATACGCAGTATTTT.

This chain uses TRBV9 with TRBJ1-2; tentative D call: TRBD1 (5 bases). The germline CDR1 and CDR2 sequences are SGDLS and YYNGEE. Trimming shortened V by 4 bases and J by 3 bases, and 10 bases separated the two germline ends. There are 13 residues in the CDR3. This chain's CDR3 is CASSLGGDYGYTF. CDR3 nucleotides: TGTGCCAGCAGCCTGGGGGGGGACTATGGCTACACCTTC.

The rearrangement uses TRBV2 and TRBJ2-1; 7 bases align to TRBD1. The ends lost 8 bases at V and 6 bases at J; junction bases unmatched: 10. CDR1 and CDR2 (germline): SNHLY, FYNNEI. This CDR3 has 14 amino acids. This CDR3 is CASGQQGPSNEQFF. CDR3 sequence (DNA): TGTGCCAGCGGGCAACAGGGGCCTTCCAATGAGCAGTTCTTC.

CDR3 protein: CASSLEDRASEKLFF. The CDR3 region has the DNA TGTGCCAGCAGCTTAGAGGACAGGGCGAGTGAAAAACTGTTTTTT. The rearrangement joins TRBV5-5 to TRBJ1-4, with 8 bases aligning to TRBD1. This CDR3 contains 15 residues. Germline V lookup: CDR1 SGHKS, CDR2 YYEKEE (reference sequence). The J segment lost 7 bases and the V segment lost 2 bases, leaving 7 bases of the junction unmatched.

The CDR3 reads CASSQGQAQDTQYF. The CDR3 DNA sequence: TGTGCCAGCTCACAGGGACAGGCCCAAGATACGCAGTATTTT. This rearrangement joins TRBV18 to TRBJ2-3, with 8 bases fitting TRBD1. Germline values: CDR1 KGHSH, CDR2 LQKENI. This CDR3 is built from 14 residues. V lost 4 bases to trimming and J lost 5 bases; unmatched junction nucleotides: 5.

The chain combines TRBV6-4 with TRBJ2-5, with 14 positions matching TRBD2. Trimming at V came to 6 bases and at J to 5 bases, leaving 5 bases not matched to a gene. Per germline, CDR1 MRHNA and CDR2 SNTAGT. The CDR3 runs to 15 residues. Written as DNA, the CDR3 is TGTGCCAGCAGCGGGACTAGCGGGAGAGGCGAGACCCAGTACTTC. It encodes CASSGTSGRGETQYF.

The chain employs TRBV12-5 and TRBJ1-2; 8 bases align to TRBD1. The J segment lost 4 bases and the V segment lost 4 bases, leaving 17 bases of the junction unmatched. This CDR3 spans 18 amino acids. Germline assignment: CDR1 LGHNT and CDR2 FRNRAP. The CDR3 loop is CASGSQLHTRGPGYGYTF. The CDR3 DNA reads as TGTGCTAGTGGTTCCCAACTACATACCAGGGGGCCAGGCTATGGCTACACCTTC.

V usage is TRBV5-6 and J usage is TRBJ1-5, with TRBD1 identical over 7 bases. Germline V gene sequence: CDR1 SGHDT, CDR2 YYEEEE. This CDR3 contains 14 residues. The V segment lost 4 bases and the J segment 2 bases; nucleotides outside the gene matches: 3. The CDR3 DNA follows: TGTGCCAGCAGCATGGGACAGCGCAATCAGCCCCAGCATTTT. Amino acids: CASSMGQRNQPQHF.

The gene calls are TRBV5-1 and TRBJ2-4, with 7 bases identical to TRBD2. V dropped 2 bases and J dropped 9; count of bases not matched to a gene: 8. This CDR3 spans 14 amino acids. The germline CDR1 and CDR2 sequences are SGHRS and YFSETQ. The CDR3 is CASSFLRTGGIQYF. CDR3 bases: TGCGCCAGCAGCTTTCTTCGAACGGGGGGCATTCAGTACTTC.

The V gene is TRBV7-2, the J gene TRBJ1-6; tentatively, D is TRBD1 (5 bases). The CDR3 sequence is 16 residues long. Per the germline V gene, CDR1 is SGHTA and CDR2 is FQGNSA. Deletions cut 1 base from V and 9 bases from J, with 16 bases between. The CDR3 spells CASSLEAGSRGSPLHF. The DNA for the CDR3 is TGTGCCAGCAGCTTAGAAGCGGGATCTAGGGGTTCACCCCTCCACTTT.

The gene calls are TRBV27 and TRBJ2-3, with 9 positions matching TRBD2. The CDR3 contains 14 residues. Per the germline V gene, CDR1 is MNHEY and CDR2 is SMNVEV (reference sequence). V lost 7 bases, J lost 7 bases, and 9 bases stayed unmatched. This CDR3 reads CASTQAGGRYTQYF. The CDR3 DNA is TGTGCCAGCACCCAAGCGGGAGGACGGTATACGCAGTATTTT.